Each of the 13 T cell receptor beta chains below was sequenced from the same sample in a study of T cell repertoires and HLA-DP antigens. HeLa cells expressing allogeneic DPB1 restimulated the approximately 15-day-expanded CD4+ cells for 20 to 25 h. Stimulation used HeLa cells expressing transduced HLA-DPA1/DPB1, HLA-DM, invariant chain and CD80. Clones were read by immunoSEQ multiplex PCR, and TCRdb kept only the in-frame ones, dropping some. The sample shows around 2,000 clones, approximately 74% of them seen only once. Sequenced: CD137- CD4+ T cells from cultured PBMCs. These receptors all come from a man in his forties or fifties in good health and CMV-seronegative.

The chain recombines TRBV11-2 with TRBJ2-2; D may be TRBD2 (6 bases). The germline V and J ends were trimmed by 4 bases and 0 bases, with 9 bases remaining between them. CDR3 length equals 15 residues. Germline CDR1 SGHAT, CDR2 FQNNGV. CDR3 loop: CASSSSVSNTGELFF. CDR3 DNA sequence: TGTGCCAGCAGCTCTAGCGTTTCGAACACCGGGGAGCTGTTTTTT.

This chain joins TRBV2 and TRBJ2-3; 10 bases agree with TRBD2. There are 16 residues in the CDR3. From germline, CDR1 is SNHLY and CDR2 FYNNEI. V dropped 2 bases and J dropped 10; count of bases not matched to a gene: 12. CDR3 sequence (DNA): TGTGCCAGCAGTGAAAGGATAGCGGGAGGCCGGGAGGCGCAGTATTTT. Translated: CASSERIAGGREAQYF.

V and J are TRBV5-8 and TRBJ2-1; TRBD1 aligns across 8 bases. Germline V gene data show CDR1 as SGHTS and CDR2 as YDEGEE. This CDR3 is built from 15 residues. The junction had 4 bases not matched to a gene; V was cut back by 4 bases and J by 1 base. The CDR3, as DNA: TGTGCCAGCAGCACGGACAGGGTGTCCTACAATGAGCAGTTCTTC. Amino acids: CASSTDRVSYNEQFF.

The gene calls are TRBV9 and TRBJ2-7, with D possibly being TRBD2 (5 bases). The germline V and J ends were trimmed by 2 bases and 4 bases, with 22 bases remaining between them. The CDR3 extends over 17 amino acids. Germline CDR1 reads SGDLS; CDR2 reads YYNGEE. As DNA, the CDR3 is TGTGCCAGCAGCGTGGGTCTTGGGAGTTGGACCCCATACGAGCAGTACTTC. This gives the protein CASSVGLGSWTPYEQYF.

This clone was counted a few times. The rearrangement links TRBV5-1 to TRBJ1-5; D gene ambiguous. Trimming cost V 4 bases and J 7 bases, with 18 bases left between them. This CDR3 contains 15 residues. CDR1 is SGHRS, CDR2 YFSETQ, per germline. The CDR3 protein is CASSLDWGSGQPQHF. The CDR3 nucleotides read TGCGCCAGCAGCCTGGACTGGGGTAGTGGACAGCCCCAGCATTTT.

This chain links TRBV7-2 with TRBJ2-4; D possibly corresponds to TRBD1 (7 bases). The V and J ends lost 5 bases and 5 bases respectively, with 25 bases between them. The CDR3 totals 18 residues. Germline V gene lookup returns CDR1 SGHTA and CDR2 FQGNSA. CDR3 region: CASSPDRVPFGGQNIQYF. DNA of the CDR3: TGTGCCAGCAGCCCCGACAGGGTACCGTTCGGGGGCCAAAACATTCAGTACTTC.

V gene TRBV5-1 combines with J gene TRBJ2-5, with D hard to call. V was trimmed by 1 base and J by 2 bases, leaving 6 bases between them. The germline CDR1 and CDR2 sequences are SGHRS and YFSETQ. CDR3 length: 13 amino acids. The CDR3 is CASSLLQQETQYF. The CDR3 DNA reads as TGCGCCAGCAGCTTGTTACAGCAAGAGACCCAGTACTTC. The full variable domain, rest sourced from reference TRBV5-1 and TRBJ2-5, is KAGVTQTPRYLIKTRGQQVTLSCSPISGHRSVSWYQQTPGQGLQFLFEYFSETQRNKGNFPGRFSGRQFSNSRSEMNVSTLELGDSALYLCASSLLQQETQYFGPGTRLLVL.

The J gene is TRBJ1-1, the V gene TRBV5-1; 7 nucleotides agree with TRBD1. Looked up from germline, CDR1 is SGHRS and CDR2 is YFSETQ. With 5 bases clipped from V and 3 bases from J, the junction kept 7 bases outside the gene matches. The CDR3 spans 14 residues. CDR3 DNA: TGCGCCAGCAGGGAGGGACAGATATACACTGAAGCTTTCTTT. Translation: CASREGQIYTEAFF. The full variable domain, completed using reference TRBV5-1 and TRBJ1-1, is KAGVTQTPRYLIKTRGQQVTLSCSPISGHRSVSWYQQTPGQGLQFLFEYFSETQRNKGNFPGRFSGRQFSNSRSEMNVSTLELGDSALYLCASREGQIYTEAFFGQGTRLTVV.

This chain connects TRBV9 to TRBJ2-4, with D unresolved. Trimming stripped 0 bases from V and 3 bases from J, with 16 bases between. This CDR3 comprises 17 residues. Germline V gene sequence: CDR1 SGDLS, CDR2 YYNGEE. CDR3 DNA sequence: TGTGCCAGCAGCGTAGGTAGCAGCGTCATAGGCAAAAACATTCAGTACTTC. This codes for CASSVGSSVIGKNIQYF.

This sequence joins TRBV10-3 and TRBJ2-4; 13 bases line up with TRBD2. CDR1 is ENHRY, CDR2 SYGVKD, per germline. The CDR3 length is 17 residues. The ends lost 10 bases at V and 0 bases at J; junction bases unmatched: 9. The CDR3 DNA reads TGTGCCAGCAAATCGGGACTAGCGGGAATAGCCAAAAACATTCAGTACTTC. This translates into CASKSGLAGIAKNIQYF.

The chain has TRBV2 and TRBJ2-1; a possible D gene is TRBD2 (7 bases). There are 14 residues in the CDR3. The V gene lost 0 bases and the J gene lost 9 bases, with 12 bases spanning the gap. The germline V gene has CDR1 SNHLY and CDR2 FYNNEI. The CDR3 loop reads CASSEAGGQVEQFF. The CDR3 nucleotides read TGTGCCAGCAGTGAAGCGGGGGGGCAAGTTGAGCAGTTCTTC.

J is TRBJ2-2 and V is TRBV6-6; 10 positions agree with TRBD1. The CDR3 contains 15 residues. Germline loops: CDR1 MNHNY, CDR2 SVGAGI (reference sequence). Trimming removed 5 bases from V and 7 bases from J; junction bases left unmatched: 7. The CDR3 protein is CASSPRTGGGGELFF. In DNA, the CDR3 is TGTGCCAGCAGTCCTAGGACAGGGGGAGGCGGGGAGCTGTTTTTT.

The V call is TRBV30, the J call TRBJ2-5, with TRBD1 identical over 10 bases. V lost 5 bases, J lost 4 bases, and 10 bases stayed unmatched. Germline values: CDR1 GTSNPN, CDR2 SVGIG (reference sequence). This CDR3 region has 15 residues. CDR3 region: CAWSNPGTGVETQYF. The CDR3 DNA is TGTGCCTGGTCGAACCCGGGGACAGGGGTAGAGACCCAGTACTTC.